The 25 T cell receptor beta chains below were found in one sample sequenced in a study of T cells in Graves' hyperthyroidism and ophthalmopathy. RNA transcripts gave rise to amplified TCR beta CDR3 regions. HTBI primers were used for first-round RT-PCR of the TCR CDR3. Each CDR3 protein gets one entry after TCRdb re-called the multiplex PCR reads with MiXCR. The sample includes roughly 280,000 distinct CDR3 sequences, about 18% of them seen just once. The sequenced sample was blood. These receptors were collected from a woman in her sixties or seventies with Graves' ophthalmopathy.

This clonotype was detected many times. The chain links TRBV11-2 to TRBJ1-6, with D possibly matching TRBD1 (5 bases). This CDR3 has 14 residues. Germline-derived CDR1 and CDR2 are SGHAT and FQNNGV. With 0 bases removed from V and 12 bases from J, the gap between germline ends came to 12 bases. The CDR3 is CASSLDRRGLPLHF. The CDR3 nucleotides are TGTGCCAGCAGCTTAGATCGGAGGGGATTACCCCTCCACTTT.

The V call is TRBV4-2, the J call TRBJ2-7, with TRBD2 identical over 11 bases. CDR3 length equals 16 residues. Germline V gene sequence: CDR1 LGHNA, CDR2 YNFKEQ. V shed 0 bases and J 4 bases; nucleotides not matched to a gene: 5. The CDR3 sequence is CASSQEGLAGMYEQYF. The CDR3 nucleotides are TGTGCCAGCAGCCAAGAAGGACTAGCGGGTATGTACGAGCAGTACTTC.

This clonotype showed up many times. The chain joins TRBV6-5 to TRBJ1-2, with a tentative D call TRBD1 (5 bases). This CDR3 is 15 amino acids long. Germline V gene sequence: CDR1 MNHEY, CDR2 SVGAGI. V was trimmed by 2 bases and J by 8 bases, leaving 18 bases between them. CDR3 DNA sequence: TGTGCCAGCAGTTACGCCGACAGAGGTCTGACCGGCTACACCTTC. Protein: CASSYADRGLTGYTF.

There are many counts of this clonotype. The chain links TRBV5-1 to TRBJ1-5; TRBD1 matches 10 bases. V lost 2 bases and J lost 2; bases outside the gene matches: 1. This CDR3 has 15 residues. Per the germline V gene, CDR1 is SGHRS and CDR2 is YFSETQ. CDR3 sequence reads: CASSFGTGGNQPQHF. The CDR3 nucleotides are TGCGCCAGCAGCTTCGGGACAGGGGGCAATCAGCCCCAGCATTTT. Drawing the rest from reference TRBV5-1 and TRBJ1-5, the complete variable domain is KAGVTQTPRYLIKTRGQQVTLSCSPISGHRSVSWYQQTPGQGLQFLFEYFSETQRNKGNFPGRFSGRQFSNSRSEMNVSTLELGDSALYLCASSFGTGGNQPQHFGDGTRLSIL.

This clonotype was picked up many times. The chain recombines TRBV28 with TRBJ1-5, with D maybe TRBD1 (6 bases). V was shortened by 3 bases and J by 1 base, with 10 bases between the two germline ends. CDR1 is MDHEN, CDR2 SYDVKM, per germline. CDR3 length: 15 residues. CDR3 amino acids: CASSFRGASNQPQHF. The CDR3 nucleotides are TGTGCCAGCAGTTTTCGGGGGGCGAGCAATCAGCCCCAGCATTTT.

Comment on this clonotype: A much bigger clone sits one base away, suggesting this may be a read error. This sequence joins TRBV24-1 and TRBJ2-5, with D possibly called TRBD1 or TRBD2 (5 bases each). V was trimmed by 5 bases and J by 1 base, leaving 13 bases between them. Germline CDR1 and CDR2: KGHDR and SFDVKD. CDR3 size: 15 residues. The CDR3 loop reads CATSGLRDRQETQYF. The CDR3 nucleotides are TGTGCCACCAGTGGTCTCCGGGACCGCCAAGAGACCCAGTACTTC.

The V gene is TRBV12-3 or TRBV12-4, the J gene TRBJ2-3, with 9 bases that match TRBD1. J gave up 8 bases and V 4 bases, and 4 bases lay outside the gene matches. The length of the CDR3 is 13 residues. The CDR3 region is CASSSTGGGTQYF. Here the CDR3 DNA reads TGTGCCAGCAGTTCTACAGGGGGCGGTACGCAGTATTTT.

This clonotype showed up many times. The gene calls are TRBV11-1 and TRBJ1-1; tentatively, D is TRBD1 (5 bases). The CDR3 covers 14 residues. Germline lookup yields CDR1 SGHAT and CDR2 FQDESV (reference sequence). V was trimmed by 3 bases and J by 0 bases, leaving 8 bases between them. CDR3 DNA: TGTGCCAGCAGCTTGGACATATTGAACACTGAAGCTTTCTTT. Residues: CASSLDILNTEAFF.

CDR3 in amino acids: CAWRRPGTTPGETQYF. The CDR3 nucleotides read TGTGCCTGGAGGCGACCCGGGACTACCCCGGGAGAGACCCAGTACTTC. This chain links TRBV30 with TRBJ2-5, with TRBD2 identical over 7 bases. J gave up 4 bases and V 3 bases, and 14 bases lay outside the gene matches. The germline CDR1 and CDR2 sequences are GTSNPN and SVGIG (reference sequence). This CDR3 region has 16 residues. Looking up the rest from reference TRBV30 and TRBJ2-5 gives the full variable domain: SQTIHQWPATLVQPVGSPLSLECTVEGTSNPNLYWYRQAAGRGLQLLFYSVGIGQISSEVPQNLSASRPQDRQFILSSKKLLLSDSGFYLCAWRRPGTTPGETQYFGPGTRLLVL.

About this clonotype: Sequence at one end of the junction differs from germline and may be a read error. V is TRBV5-1 and J is TRBJ1-5; D gene unclear. From germline, CDR1 is SGHRS and CDR2 YFSETQ. The CDR3 length is 15 residues. The DNA for the CDR3 is TGCGCCTGCAGCTTGGCCTCGGGCAGAAATCAGCCCCAGCATTTT. Protein product: CACSLASGRNQPQHF.

This clonotype has more than one count but fewer than ten. The rearrangement uses TRBV25-1 and TRBJ2-7; 7 bases fit TRBD1. The CDR3 contains 16 residues. V gave up 0 bases and J gave up 3 bases; unmatched junction bases: 8. Germline-derived CDR1 and CDR2 are MGHDK and SYGVNS. CDR3 region: CASSEYYRDSYYEQYF. CDR3 DNA sequence: TGTGCCAGCAGTGAATATTACCGGGACAGTTACTACGAGCAGTACTTC.

This clonotype was detected ten times or more. The gene calls are TRBV18 and TRBJ2-5; possible D gene TRBD1, 6 bases. The CDR3 is 15 amino acids. Germline assignment: CDR1 KGHSH and CDR2 LQKENI. The V end was cut by 1 base, the J end by 2 bases, with 11 bases between. This chain's CDR3 is CASSPRQVPQETQYF. CDR3 DNA: TGTGCCAGCTCACCACGACAGGTCCCACAAGAGACCCAGTACTTC.

In its sample, this clonotype was seen a few times. V gene TRBV12-5 combines with J gene TRBJ1-5; D call uncertain. This CDR3 comprises 12 residues. Deletions cut 1 base from V and 3 bases from J, with 1 base between. Germline CDR1 LGHNT, CDR2 FRNRAP. In DNA form, the CDR3 reads TGTGCTAGTGGTTTGGACAATCAGCCCCAGCATTTT. It codes for CASGLDNQPQHF. The full variable domain, completed using reference TRBV12-5 and TRBJ1-5, is DARVTQTPRHKVTEMGQEVTMRCQPILGHNTVFWYRQTMMQGLELLAYFRNRAPLDDSGMPKDRFSAEMPDATLATLKIQPSEPRDSAVYFCASGLDNQPQHFGDGTRLSIL.

This clonotype appeared many times. The CDR3 nucleotides are TGTGCCAGCAGCACTCGAGCGGGAGGGTCTTACAATGAGCAGTTCTTC. Translation: CASSTRAGGSYNEQFF. The rearrangement links TRBV27 to TRBJ2-1, with 10 bases fitting TRBD2. CDR1 is MNHEY and CDR2 is SMNVEV in the germline V gene (reference sequence). Trimming removed 6 bases from V and 4 bases from J; junction bases left unmatched: 9. The CDR3 extends over 16 amino acids.

This clonotype was counted ten times or more. The chain carries TRBV12-3 or TRBV12-4 and TRBJ2-7; a possible D gene is TRBD2 (5 bases). The V end was cut by 5 bases, the J end by 1 base, with 15 bases between. The CDR3 runs to 15 residues. CDR3 in DNA: TGTGCCAGCAGTATTGAGGGTGCTGGATCCTACGAGCAGTACTTC. It is translated as CASSIEGAGSYEQYF.

In its sample, this clonotype was seen many times. The chain has TRBV28 and TRBJ1-5; no clear D gene. V was clipped by 6 bases and J by 0 bases, with 12 bases between them. Germline CDR1 MDHEN, CDR2 SYDVKM. The CDR3 contains 15 residues. CDR3 region: CASRPLGYSNQPQHF. DNA of the CDR3: TGTGCCAGCAGGCCGTTGGGGTATAGCAATCAGCCCCAGCATTTT.

The chain joins TRBV11-2 to TRBJ2-1; 8 bases align to TRBD1. The CDR3 loop spans 15 amino acids. Germline V gives CDR1 SGHAT, CDR2 FQNNGV. Trimming removed 5 bases from V and 9 bases from J; junction bases left unmatched: 12. The CDR3 sequence: CASSRRGRGLSEQFF. As DNA, the CDR3 is TGTGCCAGCAGCAGACGGGGCAGGGGGCTTAGTGAGCAGTTCTTC.

This clonotype was recorded many times. The rearrangement uses TRBV4-3 and TRBJ2-1, with a possible D match to TRBD1 (5 bases). Germline assignment: CDR1 LGHNA and CDR2 YSLEER. V gave up 0 bases and J gave up 1 base, with 10 bases separating them. This CDR3 is built from 16 residues. The DNA for the CDR3 is TGCGCCAGCAGCCAAGAGGGCAGGGTGTCCTACAATGAGCAGTTCTTC. Translation: CASSQEGRVSYNEQFF.

This clonotype was seen repeatedly, ten times or more. The chain recombines TRBV7-2 with TRBJ1-2; TRBD1 agrees at 8 bases. Per the germline V gene, CDR1 is SGHTA and CDR2 is FQGNSA. Trimming cost V 5 bases and J 1 base; bases outside gene matches: 6. This CDR3 comprises 15 residues. The CDR3: CASSPGGGNNYGYTF. As DNA, the CDR3 is TGTGCCAGCAGCCCAGGGGGCGGGAATAACTATGGCTACACCTTC.

This clonotype has ten or more counts. The rearrangement links TRBV20-1 to TRBJ1-4, with D perhaps matching TRBD1 (5 bases). The CDR3 contains 14 residues. CDR1 DFQATT and CDR2 SNEGSKA come from the germline V gene (reference sequence). V lost 2 bases, J lost 8 bases, and 15 bases lay in between. In nucleotides, the CDR3 is TGCAGTGCTAGAACCCCTGGGACGGGCGAAAAACTGTTTTTT. It codes for CSARTPGTGEKLFF.

This clonotype was seen a few times. The genes are TRBV27 and TRBJ2-7; D tentatively reads TRBD1 or TRBD2 (5 bases each). Trimming removed 3 bases at V and 3 bases at J, with 15 bases between. This CDR3 region has 15 residues. The germline CDR1 and CDR2 sequences are MNHEY and SMNVEV (reference sequence). The CDR3 here is CASSFSSGTHYEQYF. The CDR3 coding sequence is TGTGCCAGCAGTTTCTCGTCCGGGACGCACTACGAGCAGTACTTC.

This clonotype was recorded many times. The CDR3 loop reads CASSFFPGPGYEQYF. CDR3 nucleotide sequence: TGTGCCAGCAGTTTTTTTCCGGGACCGGGCTACGAGCAGTACTTC. This chain connects TRBV27 to TRBJ2-7, with D perhaps given as TRBD1 or TRBD2 (5 bases each). Trimming removed 3 bases from V and 3 bases from J, with 15 bases in between. Germline CDR1 is MNHEY and CDR2 is SMNVEV (reference sequence). The CDR3 loop spans 15 amino acids.

This clonotype has a single count. At one end, the junction sequence differs from germline, possibly due to a read error. This rearrangement joins TRBV6-2 or TRBV6-3 to TRBJ1-2; D not resolved. The CDR3 is made up of 15 amino acids. Germline loops: CDR1 MNHEY, CDR2 SVGEGT. The CDR3 here is CTSSYSREAPDGYTF. The CDR3 DNA reads as TGTACCAGCAGTTACTCGAGGGAGGCGCCAGACGGCTACACCTTC.

This clonotype was recorded at least ten times. The gene calls are TRBV6-5 and TRBJ2-7; D is perhaps TRBD2 (5 bases). Germline V gives CDR1 MNHEY, CDR2 SVGAGI. The V gene lost 0 bases and the J gene lost 3 bases, with 18 bases spanning the gap. The CDR3 spans 17 residues. As DNA, the CDR3 is TGTGCCAGCAGTTACTCCGCCGGTGGAACGGAGGTCTACGAGCAGTACTTC. Translating it yields CASSYSAGGTEVYEQYF.

The rearrangement links TRBV20-1 to TRBJ2-7; D possibly corresponds to TRBD2 (6 bases). V lost 6 bases and J 0 bases, leaving 21 bases between the germline ends. The CDR3 consists of 16 residues. Germline V gives CDR1 DFQATT, CDR2 SNEGSKA (reference sequence). The CDR3 bases are TGCAGTGCCGGGGGACCCGTGATGTCGGACTCCTACGAGCAGTACTTC. Amino acids: CSAGGPVMSDSYEQYF.